This entry lists 8 T cell receptor beta chains sequenced from one sample in a study of blood T cells in healthy people across ages (dated by TCRdb to between 2014 and 2016). The method was 5' RACE. The instrument was an Illumina HiSeq 2500. The second PCR ran for roughly 7 to 12 cycles and used a J-beta primer mix along with a sample-barcoded 5' primer. In-frame beta chains were kept once TCRdb had trimmed the public reads at Q25 with fastp and called clones with MiXCR. When rows share a CDR3 protein, they turn into one entry using the most common DNA and genes. The sample records about a million distinct CDR3 sequences, 51% of which are singletons. The ten largest clones add up to about 22% of the sample. The sample was blood. The receptor set was obtained from a woman aged 55-69 years in good health.

The V call is TRBV10-1, the J call TRBJ2-3; TRBD2 agrees at 9 bases. This CDR3 region has 15 residues. In germline, CDR1 is WNHNN, CDR2 SYGVQD (reference sequence). J lost 6 bases, V lost 6 bases, and 10 bases had no gene match. The CDR3 DNA follows: TGCGCCAGCAGCGATGGGACTAGCTTTACGGATACGCAGTATTTT. Translating it yields CASSDGTSFTDTQYF.

This clonotype was seen more than once but under ten times. The chain recombines TRBV11-2 with TRBJ2-3; D gene unclear. Germline CDR1 and CDR2: SGHAT and FQNNGV. This CDR3 contains 18 residues. V lost 0 bases, J lost 2 bases, and 18 bases lay in between. The CDR3 is CASSLEFLMDGNTDTQYF. The CDR3 DNA follows: TGTGCCAGCAGCTTAGAATTCCTAATGGACGGAAACACAGATACGCAGTATTTT.

This chain joins TRBV7-8 and TRBJ2-7; D might be TRBD2 (6 bases). CDR1 and CDR2 from the germline V gene are SGHVS and FQNEAQ. The V end lost 0 bases, the J end lost 3 bases, and 18 bases lay between the germline ends. This CDR3 has 17 amino acids. As DNA, the CDR3 is TGTGCCAGCAGCTTAGCCACGAGAGGAGGGCGGAACTACGAGCAGTACTTC. Translating gives CASSLATRGGRNYEQYF.

J is TRBJ1-2 and V is TRBV19, with 9 nucleotides matching TRBD1. This CDR3 has 14 residues. Trimming removed 4 bases from V and 3 bases from J; junction bases left unmatched: 3. Germline lookup yields CDR1 LNHDA and CDR2 SQIVND (reference sequence). The CDR3 nucleotides read TGTGCCAGTAGTACCGGACAGGGGCACTATGGCTACACCTTC. Protein: CASSTGQGHYGYTF. The whole variable domain, remainder taken from reference TRBV19 and TRBJ1-2, is DGGITQSPKYLFRKEGQNVTLSCEQNLNHDAMYWYRQDPGQGLRLIYYSQIVNDFQKGDIAEGYSVSREKKESFPLTVTSAQKNPTAFYLCASSTGQGHYGYTFGSGTRLTVV.

The chain recombines TRBV3-1 with TRBJ2-1; a weak D match, TRBD1 (6 bases). V was pared by 4 bases and J by 5 bases, with 15 bases between. The germline gives CDR1 LGHDT, CDR2 YNNKEL (reference sequence). The CDR3 covers 15 residues. For the CDR3, the DNA is TGTGCCAGCAGCCCTCCGGGCGGACAGAACAATGAGCAGTTCTTC. Protein product: CASSPPGGQNNEQFF.

This rearrangement joins TRBV11-2 to TRBJ1-1, with TRBD1 matching over 7 bases. This CDR3 comprises 14 residues. J was trimmed by 1 base and V by 5 bases; bases with no gene match: 4. CDR1 SGHAT and CDR2 FQNNGV come from the germline V gene. The CDR3 here is CASSITGANTEAFF. CDR3 DNA: TGTGCCAGCAGCATTACAGGGGCGAACACTGAAGCTTTCTTT.

The chain is built from TRBV15 and TRBJ2-3; 11 nucleotides line up with TRBD2. The CDR3 extends over 14 amino acids. In germline, CDR1 is LNHNV, CDR2 YYDKDF (reference sequence). Losses at the gene ends were 8 bases for V and 3 bases for J; bases not matched to a gene: 4. The CDR3 region has the DNA TGTGCCACCGCTCTAGCGGGAGGTACAGATACGCAGTATTTT. Translation: CATALAGGTDTQYF.

This clonotype appeared once. This sequence may be a read error, since a much larger clone differs from it by one base. The V call is TRBV5-6, the J call TRBJ2-1; a possible D gene is TRBD1 (5 bases). Germline V CDR1 and CDR2: SGHDT, YYEEEE. CDR3 length: 13 amino acids. V was cut by 3 bases and J by 10 bases, with 14 bases left in between. CDR3 coding DNA: TGTGCCAGCAGCTCCCGACAGTCCTACGAGCAGTTCTTC. Protein: CASSSRQSYEQFF.